This paragraph reports one T cell receptor (beta chain). This sample is drawn from a study of cytomegalovirus exposure and HLA in healthy donors. Researchers ran the PCR with 60 Vbeta and 13 Jbeta primers. The assay was immunoSEQ multiplex PCR, and TCRdb's table has in-frame clones only and misses some. The table shows around 89,000 clones, with 81% occurring only once. This clonotype was sampled from a girl aged 2 to 9 in good health and CMV-seropositive. The sequencing input was PBMCs.

This CDR3 is CASSIDPSTGELFF. In nucleotides, the CDR3 is TGTGCCAGTAGTATAGATCCGAGCACCGGGGAGCTGTTTTTT. The chain has TRBV19 and TRBJ2-2; the D is unclear. V was pared by 0 bases and J by 4 bases, with 6 bases between. The CDR3 is 14 residues long. The germline CDR1 and CDR2 sequences are LNHDA and SQIVND (reference sequence).